The 27 T cell receptor beta chains listed next were all sequenced from one sample in a study of regulatory T cells in long-lasting Graves disease. Arm-PCR of CDR3 regions and iRepertoire HTBI primers were used to build TCR beta libraries. TCRdb called the multiplex PCR reads again in MiXCR, with one record for every CDR3 protein. The data show 550,000 to 600,000 distinct CDR3 sequences, roughly 16% seen once. The sample's time point: newly diagnosed GD, antithyroid drugs for less than 3 months. PBMCs provided the RNA from which the TCR library was made. These data were likewise used in another study, on T cells in Graves' hyperthyroidism and ophthalmopathy.

The sample here was peripheral blood mononuclear cells (PBMCs), taken at new diagnosis, from a patient treated with antithyroid drugs. The receptor source for this set is a man between 18 and 29 years old with Graves disease.

This clonotype was seen more than once but under ten times. This sequence joins TRBV6-5 and TRBJ2-7, with D possibly TRBD1 on 6 matching bases. This CDR3 has 15 residues. V lost 0 bases and J lost 1, with 10 bases in between. The germline gives CDR1 MNHEY, CDR2 SVGAGI. CDR3 coding DNA: TGTGCCAGCAGTTACTCAGGGGGAGAGTCCTACGAGCAGTACTTC. It yields the protein CASSYSGGESYEQYF.

The chain carries TRBV10-3 and TRBJ1-5; possible D gene TRBD1, 5 bases. V was shortened by 3 bases and J by 1 base, with 10 bases between the two germline ends. The CDR3 loop spans 15 amino acids. CDR1 ENHRY and CDR2 SYGVKD come from the germline V gene. CDR3 in amino acids: CAISEGAGSNQPQHF. The CDR3 DNA is TGTGCCATCAGTGAAGGGGCAGGCAGCAATCAGCCCCAGCATTTT.

This clonotype has ten or more counts. This chain uses TRBV5-1 with TRBJ2-1; either TRBD1 or TRBD2 may supply D (5 bases each). Germline V lookup: CDR1 SGHRS, CDR2 YFSETQ. Trimming took off 4 bases at V and 6 bases at J, with 14 bases between the two ends. The CDR3 contains 14 residues. The CDR3, as DNA: TGCGCCAGCAGCGTCCGGGATAGGGGCAATGAGCAGTTCTTC. This codes for CASSVRDRGNEQFF.

Ten or more counts support this clonotype. The CDR3 DNA reads as TGCGCCAGCAGCTTGGAACGGGTCCACGAGCAGTACTTC. Amino acids: CASSLERVHEQYF. The chain has TRBV5-1 and TRBJ2-7; D gene unclear. Between the trimmed V and J ends, which lost 0 bases and 5 bases, there was a span of 9 bases. Germline V lookup: CDR1 SGHRS, CDR2 YFSETQ. The CDR3 consists of 13 residues.

The genes are TRBV28 and TRBJ1-4; no clear D gene. CDR3 length equals 11 residues. From germline, CDR1 is MDHEN and CDR2 SYDVKM. V was clipped by 7 bases and J by 7 bases, with 7 bases between them. CDR3 sequence: CASTVGEKLFF. In DNA, the CDR3 is TGTGCCAGCACTGTCGGTGAAAAACTGTTTTTT.

This clonotype was found a few times. This rearrangement joins TRBV18 to TRBJ2-5, with D perhaps given as TRBD1 or TRBD2 (5 bases each). The CDR3 extends over 16 amino acids. The germline V gene encodes CDR1 KGHSH and CDR2 LQKENI. Trimming shortened V by 3 bases and J by 3 bases, and 17 bases separated the two germline ends. CDR3 sequence (DNA): TGTGCCAGCTCACCTCTTTCGGGGCAGGGAGAAGAGACCCAGTACTTC. Amino acids: CASSPLSGQGEETQYF.

This clonotype was seen only a few times. The genes are TRBV11-2 and TRBJ2-2, with 10 bases lining up with TRBD1. The CDR3 length is 22 residues. Germline trimming cut 3 bases from V and 1 base from J; bases unmatched to any gene: 20. Per the germline V gene, CDR1 is SGHAT and CDR2 is FQNNGV. This chain's CDR3 is CASSLKPGQGPHNQKNTGELFF. For the CDR3, the DNA is TGTGCCAGCAGCTTGAAACCGGGACAGGGGCCTCACAACCAAAAGAACACCGGGGAGCTGTTTTTT.

This clonotype occurred many times. V is TRBV11-1 and J is TRBJ2-7; D possibly corresponds to TRBD1 (5 bases). V lost 6 bases and J lost 4, with 16 bases in between. CDR1 is SGHAT, CDR2 FQDESV, per germline (reference sequence). CDR3 length: 14 amino acids. The CDR3 loop reads CASRPSGLNYEQYF. CDR3 bases: TGTGCCAGCAGACCCTCAGGGTTGAATTACGAGCAGTACTTC. Drawing the rest from reference TRBV11-1 and TRBJ2-7, the complete variable domain is EAEVAQSPRYKITEKSQAVAFWCDPISGHATLYWYRQILGQGPELLVQFQDESVVDDSQLPKDRFSAERLKGVDSTLKIQPAELGDSAMYLCASRPSGLNYEQYFGPGTRLTVT.

This clonotype was seen ten or more times. The rearrangement links TRBV6-2 or TRBV6-3 to TRBJ2-3; tentative D call: TRBD1 (5 bases). The CDR3 length is 12 residues. The germline V and J ends were trimmed by 6 bases and 4 bases, with 8 bases remaining between them. Germline CDR1 MNHEY, CDR2 SVGEGT. The DNA of the CDR3 is TGTGCCAGCAGAGGACAATCAGATACGCAGTATTTT. The encoded protein is CASRGQSDTQYF.

This clonotype was observed a handful of times. The chain joins TRBV28 to TRBJ2-7; the match to TRBD1 covers 8 bases. Germline V CDR1 and CDR2: MDHEN, SYDVKM. This CDR3 comprises 14 residues. The V gene end was trimmed by 6 bases and the J gene end by 2 bases; junction bases not matched to a gene: 6. The CDR3 protein is CASRETGVTYEQYF. The CDR3 DNA sequence: TGTGCCAGCAGGGAGACAGGGGTGACCTACGAGCAGTACTTC.

This clonotype showed up many times. The chain employs TRBV12-3 or TRBV12-4 and TRBJ2-7; D unresolved. V was cut by 0 bases and J by 4 bases, with 16 bases left in between. The CDR3 consists of 16 residues. DNA for the CDR3: TGTGCCAGCAGTTTAGCAGTTTGGGTCGGAAAATACGAGCAGTACTTC. Its translation: CASSLAVWVGKYEQYF.

The V and J genes are TRBV3-1 and TRBJ2-7; D is possibly TRBD1 or TRBD2 (5 bases each). CDR3 length equals 15 residues. Germline loops: CDR1 LGHDT, CDR2 YNNKEL (reference sequence). V was clipped by 0 bases and J by 1 base, with 10 bases between them. DNA for the CDR3: TGTGCCAGCAGCCAAGATCCGGGACCTTCCTACGAGCAGTACTTC. This translates into CASSQDPGPSYEQYF.

The DNA of the CDR3 is TGCAGTGCGCCCAGGGTGGGGGCCAACGTCCTGACTTTC. It is translated as CSAPRVGANVLTF. The chain links TRBV20-1 to TRBJ2-6, with D possibly TRBD1 on 5 matching bases. The V end lost 6 bases, the J end lost 4 bases, and 10 bases lay between the germline ends. The germline gives CDR1 DFQATT, CDR2 SNEGSKA (reference sequence). This CDR3 contains 13 residues.

This clonotype appeared many times. V and J are TRBV30 and TRBJ2-2; no firm D call. V lost 1 base, J lost 0 bases, and 12 bases lay in between. From germline, CDR1 is GTSNPN and CDR2 SVGIG (reference sequence). CDR3 length equals 16 residues. The CDR3 nucleotides are TGTGCCTGGAGTGGGGATGAGCTCGCGAACACCGGGGAGCTGTTTTTT. Translation gives CAWSGDELANTGELFF.

This clonotype occurred a few times. The rearrangement links TRBV5-5 to TRBJ1-2; 9 bases match TRBD1. The CDR3 extends over 13 amino acids. The V gene end was trimmed by 0 bases and the J gene end by 10 bases; junction bases not matched to a gene: 4. Germline CDR1 SGHKS, CDR2 YYEKEE (reference sequence). CDR3 DNA sequence: TGTGCCAGCAGCTTGGGGACAGGGGACGTCTACACCTTC. Residues: CASSLGTGDVYTF.

This clonotype was seen a handful of times. The chain's CDR3 is CASKARAGEKLFF. CDR3 coding DNA: TGTGCCAGCAAGGCCCGCGCGGGAGAAAAACTGTTTTTT. This chain uses TRBV6-1 with TRBJ1-4; no clear D gene. The CDR3 loop spans 13 amino acids. Deletions cut 7 bases from V and 8 bases from J, with 14 bases between. Germline CDR1 is MNHNS and CDR2 is SASEGT.

This clonotype was detected ten times or more. J is TRBJ2-7 and V is TRBV10-3; 14 nucleotides line up with TRBD2. V lost 5 bases and J lost 3; bases outside the gene matches: 3. This CDR3 contains 15 residues. CDR1 is ENHRY, CDR2 SYGVKD, per germline. In DNA, the CDR3 is TGTGCCATCAGTTCCGGGACTAGCGGGAGCTACGAGCAGTACTTC. Translation: CAISSGTSGSYEQYF.

As to this clonotype: A much bigger clone sits one base away, suggesting this may be a read error. The genes are TRBV29-1 and TRBJ1-1; D possibly corresponds to TRBD1 (5 bases). The CDR3 extends over 15 amino acids. In germline, CDR1 is SQVTM, CDR2 ANQGSEA. CDR3 loop: CSVGESGGMNTGAFF. CDR3 nucleotides: TGCAGCGTTGGAGAAAGCGGGGGGATGAACACTGGAGCTTTCTTT.

This clonotype occurred many times. This chain connects TRBV6-1 to TRBJ2-3; TRBD2 aligns across 10 bases. The germline V gene has CDR1 MNHNS and CDR2 SASEGT. There are 18 residues in the CDR3. V shed 1 base, J shed 3 bases, and the junction held 10 bases outside the gene matches. The CDR3 protein is CASSEVLAGALGTDTQYF. CDR3 in DNA: TGTGCCAGCAGTGAAGTGCTAGCGGGAGCGCTGGGTACAGATACGCAGTATTTT.

The chain couples TRBV9 to TRBJ2-1; 13 bases agree with TRBD2. The CDR3 consists of 16 residues. From germline, CDR1 is SGDLS and CDR2 YYNGEE. V trimming: 4 bases; J trimming: 6 bases; junction bases outside the gene matches: 7. CDR3 amino acids: CASSPRTSGSINEQFF. The CDR3 nucleotides read TGTGCCAGCAGCCCCCGGACTAGCGGGAGCATCAATGAGCAGTTCTTC.

V is TRBV11-3 and J is TRBJ2-1; D possibly corresponds to TRBD2 (5 bases). The germline V and J ends were trimmed by 6 bases and 3 bases, with 12 bases remaining between them. The CDR3 sequence is 14 residues long. CDR1 is SGHNT, CDR2 YENEEA, per germline. As DNA, the CDR3 is TGTGCCAGCAGTTACAGCGGAAACTACAATGAGCAGTTCTTC. Translation: CASSYSGNYNEQFF.

The V and J genes are TRBV6-5 and TRBJ1-2; 7 nucleotides agree with TRBD1. V lost 4 bases, J lost 8 bases, and 10 bases stayed unmatched. The CDR3 covers 14 residues. Germline V CDR1 and CDR2: MNHEY, SVGAGI. The CDR3 bases are TGTGCCAGCAGTTTTTACAGGGGATCGGGAGGCTACACCTTC. As protein: CASSFYRGSGGYTF.

This chain connects TRBV7-2 to TRBJ1-2, with D hard to call. This CDR3 comprises 12 residues. The ends were cut back, 11 bases at V and 4 bases at J, with 14 bases in the middle. Germline CDR1 SGHTA, CDR2 FQGNSA. The CDR3 region is CARLPSRYGYTF. CDR3 nucleotides: TGTGCCCGACTCCCCAGTCGCTATGGCTACACCTTC.

This chain connects TRBV5-6 to TRBJ2-5; D is possibly TRBD1 or TRBD2 (6 bases each). CDR1 and CDR2 from the germline V gene are SGHDT and YYEEEE. V lost 4 bases, J lost 1 base, and 11 bases lay in between. The CDR3 totals 14 residues. The CDR3 sequence: CASSGGTIQETQYF. The CDR3 coding sequence is TGTGCCAGCAGCGGAGGGACAATCCAAGAGACCCAGTACTTC.

This clonotype was picked up many times. This rearrangement joins TRBV20-1 to TRBJ1-5; 9 bases line up with TRBD1. CDR1 DFQATT and CDR2 SNEGSKA come from the germline V gene (reference sequence). The CDR3 is 18 residues long. V dropped 4 bases and J dropped 0; count of bases not matched to a gene: 13. This CDR3 reads CSATTGQGTSYSNQPQHF. For the CDR3, the DNA is TGCAGTGCTACTACCGGACAGGGGACATCATATAGCAATCAGCCCCAGCATTTT.

This clonotype turned up a few times. V usage is TRBV7-9 and J usage is TRBJ2-5, with D maybe TRBD2 (6 bases). The CDR3 length is 14 residues. Trimming removed 5 bases at V and 4 bases at J, with 14 bases between. Germline V gene lookup returns CDR1 SEHNR and CDR2 FQNEAQ (reference sequence). The CDR3 loop reads CASSQPGLGETQYF. The CDR3 DNA sequence: TGTGCCAGCAGCCAGCCGGGACTCGGAGAGACCCAGTACTTC.

A word on this clonotype: A much larger clone is a single base away; this may be a read error. J is TRBJ2-5 and V is TRBV7-9, with a possible D match to TRBD1 (5 bases). CDR1 and CDR2 from the germline V gene are SEHNR and FQNEAQ (reference sequence). V was shortened by 5 bases and J by 11 bases, with 15 bases between the two germline ends. The CDR3 extends over 12 amino acids. CDR3 in amino acids: CASSIRDNEQYF. DNA of the CDR3: TGTGCCAGCAGCATCAGGGATAATGAGCAGTACTTC.